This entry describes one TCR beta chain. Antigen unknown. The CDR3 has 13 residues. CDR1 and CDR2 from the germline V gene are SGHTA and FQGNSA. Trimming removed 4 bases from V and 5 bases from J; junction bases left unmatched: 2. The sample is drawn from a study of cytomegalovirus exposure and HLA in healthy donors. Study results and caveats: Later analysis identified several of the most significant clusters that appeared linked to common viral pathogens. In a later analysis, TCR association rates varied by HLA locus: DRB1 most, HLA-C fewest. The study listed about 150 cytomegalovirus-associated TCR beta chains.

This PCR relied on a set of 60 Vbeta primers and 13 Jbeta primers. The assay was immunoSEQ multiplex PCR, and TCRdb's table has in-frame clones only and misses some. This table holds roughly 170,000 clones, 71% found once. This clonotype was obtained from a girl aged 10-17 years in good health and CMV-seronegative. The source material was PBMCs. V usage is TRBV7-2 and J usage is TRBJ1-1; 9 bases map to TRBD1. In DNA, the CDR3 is TGTGCCAGCAGCTGGGACAGGGCGACTGAAGCTTTCTTT. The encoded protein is CASSWDRATEAFF. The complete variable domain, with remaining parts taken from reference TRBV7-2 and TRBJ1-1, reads GAGVSQSPSNKVTEKGKDVELRCDPISGHTALYWYRQSLGQGLEFLIYFQGNSAPDKSGLPSDRFSAERTGGSVSTLTIQRTQQEDSAVYLCASSWDRATEAFFGQGTRLTVV.